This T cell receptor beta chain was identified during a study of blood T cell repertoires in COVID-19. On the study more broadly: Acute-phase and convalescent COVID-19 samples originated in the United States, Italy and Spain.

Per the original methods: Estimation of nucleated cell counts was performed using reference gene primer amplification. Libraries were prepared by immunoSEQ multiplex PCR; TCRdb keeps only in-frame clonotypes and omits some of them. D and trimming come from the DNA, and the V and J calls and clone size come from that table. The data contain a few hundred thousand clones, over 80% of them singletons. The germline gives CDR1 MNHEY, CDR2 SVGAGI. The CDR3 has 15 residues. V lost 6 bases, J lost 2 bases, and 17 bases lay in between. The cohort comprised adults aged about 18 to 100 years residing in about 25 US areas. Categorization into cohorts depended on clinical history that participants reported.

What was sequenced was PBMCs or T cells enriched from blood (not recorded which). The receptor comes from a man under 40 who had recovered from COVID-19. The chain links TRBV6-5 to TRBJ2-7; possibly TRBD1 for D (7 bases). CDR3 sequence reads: CASRQDRRVTYEQYF. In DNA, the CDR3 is TGTGCCAGCAGACAGGACAGGAGGGTTACCTACGAGCAGTACTTC.